The 6 T cell receptor beta chains in this list originate from one sample, sequenced in a study of OX40 agonist ivuxolimab in advanced cancers. Clones were read by immunoSEQ multiplex PCR, and TCRdb kept only the in-frame ones, dropping some. The sample holds just over 60,000 clones, more than 85% seen once. Material: CD4+ or CD8+ T cells sorted from blood, obtained in a trial of the OX40 agonist ivuxolimab. These receptors were collected from an adult with an advanced solid tumor such as melanoma, head and neck, liver or kidney cancer.

The rearrangement joins TRBV25-1 to TRBJ2-3; D is tentatively TRBD1 or TRBD2 (5 bases each). V gave up 3 bases and J gave up 0 bases, with 10 bases separating them. Germline CDR1 reads MGHDK; CDR2 reads SYGVNS. CDR3 length equals 15 residues. CDR3 sequence reads: CASSETRDSTDTQYF. CDR3 bases: TGTGCCAGCAGTGAGACTCGGGACAGCACAGATACGCAGTATTTT.

The genes are TRBV7-6 and TRBJ2-2; 7 nucleotides agree with TRBD1. Germline values: CDR1 SGHVS, CDR2 FNYEAQ. J was trimmed by 7 bases and V by 1 base; bases with no gene match: 6. The CDR3 length is 15 residues. The CDR3 DNA sequence: TGTGCCAGCAGCTTAGGCAGAGGGGGCTTCGGGGAGCTGTTTTTT. This gives the protein CASSLGRGGFGELFF.

The chain uses TRBV19 and TRBJ2-7; 7 nucleotides agree with TRBD1. The CDR3 sequence is 13 residues long. Germline CDR1 and CDR2: LNHDA and SQIVND (reference sequence). Germline trimming cut 10 bases from V and 0 bases from J; bases unmatched to any gene: 6. The CDR3 DNA follows: TGTGCCACAAGGGGGACAGACTCCTACGAGCAGTACTTC. Protein: CATRGTDSYEQYF.

The chain uses TRBV18 and TRBJ1-2; D not certain. Germline values: CDR1 KGHSH, CDR2 LQKENI. This CDR3 region has 13 residues. The V and J ends lost 3 bases and 1 base respectively, with 6 bases between them. The CDR3 loop reads CASSPQVNYGYTF. CDR3 in DNA: TGTGCCAGCTCACCGCAGGTTAACTATGGCTACACCTTC.

The chain employs TRBV28 and TRBJ2-1; a possible D gene is TRBD1 (6 bases). The CDR3 is 15 residues long. CDR1 is MDHEN, CDR2 SYDVKM, per germline. The V and J ends lost 2 bases and 0 bases respectively, with 8 bases between them. The CDR3 protein is CASSLVGGSYNEQFF. CDR3 sequence (DNA): TGTGCCAGCAGTTTAGTAGGGGGCTCCTACAATGAGCAGTTCTTC.

J is TRBJ2-7 and V is TRBV28; the D gene could be TRBD1 or TRBD2 (5 bases each). The CDR3 contains 14 residues. The V end lost 1 base, the J end lost 5 bases, and 12 bases lay between the germline ends. The germline gives CDR1 MDHEN, CDR2 SYDVKM. CDR3 DNA sequence: TGTGCCAGCAGTTTATCGGGGACGGGCCACGAGCAGTACTTC. This sequence encodes CASSLSGTGHEQYF. The full variable domain, completed using reference TRBV28 and TRBJ2-7, is DVKVTQSSRYLVKRTGEKVFLECVQDMDHENMFWYRQDPGLGLRLIYFSYDVKMKEKGDIPEGYSVSREKKERFSLILESASTNQTSMYLCASSLSGTGHEQYFGPGTRLTVT.